Below, 26 T cell receptor beta chains from the same sample are listed, as sequenced in a study of blood T cell repertoires in COVID-19. Here immunoSEQ multiplex PCR was the method, and the copy in TCRdb shows in-frame clones only, minus some. This table holds about 87,000 clones, around 86% found once. Sequencing was done on a sample of peripheral blood. Receptors were obtained from an elderly woman with acute or convalescent COVID-19.

The CDR3 sequence is CASSTGTGGEQYF. CDR3 bases: TGTGCCAGCAGTACCGGGACAGGGGGCGAGCAGTACTTC. This rearrangement joins TRBV27 to TRBJ2-7; TRBD1 matches 11 bases. Germline V CDR1 and CDR2: MNHEY, SMNVEV (reference sequence). J lost 6 bases, V lost 5 bases, and 3 bases had no gene match. This CDR3 region has 13 residues.

The chain joins TRBV5-5 to TRBJ2-2; the match to TRBD1 covers 7 bases. The germline V gene has CDR1 SGHKS and CDR2 YYEKEE (reference sequence). The CDR3 runs to 17 residues. V lost 2 bases and J lost 7; bases outside the gene matches: 14. The CDR3 DNA reads as TGTGCCAGCAGCTTTGTTTTGGGACAGCGTTCTTACGGGGAGCTGTTTTTT. Amino acid sequence: CASSFVLGQRSYGELFF. Combining the CDR3 with reference TRBV5-5 and TRBJ2-2 gives the whole variable domain DAGVTQSPTHLIKTRGQQVTLRCSPISGHKSVSWYQQVLGQGPQFIFQYYEKEERGRGNFPDRFSARQFPNYSSELNVNALLLGDSALYLCASSFVLGQRSYGELFFGEGSRLTVL.

The genes are TRBV5-1 and TRBJ2-1; 7 bases match TRBD2. The V gene's germline CDR1 is SGHRS and CDR2 YFSETQ. With V trimmed by 1 base and J by 7 bases, 5 bases remained unmatched. CDR3 length: 14 amino acids. CDR3 nucleotide sequence: TGCGCCAGCAGCTTGCAACGGGAGGCTAATGAGCAGTTCTTC. It translates to CASSLQREANEQFF.

The gene calls are TRBV25-1 and TRBJ1-2; TRBD1 is a possible D gene (5 bases). The CDR3 runs to 13 residues. V lost 11 bases, J lost 5 bases, and 18 bases lay in between. CDR1 and CDR2 from the germline V gene are MGHDK and SYGVNS. The CDR3 DNA reads TGTGCCGACAGCCCACGAATAGGGTATGGCTACACCTTC. Translating it yields CADSPRIGYGYTF.

The rearrangement joins TRBV7-2 to TRBJ2-7; TRBD1 aligns across 7 bases. Germline loops: CDR1 SGHTA, CDR2 FQGNSA. The CDR3 has 14 residues. The V segment lost 5 bases and the J segment 1 base; nucleotides outside the gene matches: 5. Here the CDR3 reads CASSKDRRSYEQYF. The CDR3 bases are TGTGCCAGCAGCAAGGACAGGCGATCCTACGAGCAGTACTTC.

J is TRBJ2-1 and V is TRBV29-1; 11 bases agree with TRBD2. Trimming at V came to 0 bases and at J to 4 bases, leaving 11 bases not matched to a gene. The CDR3 has 18 amino acids. Looked up from germline, CDR1 is SQVTM and CDR2 is ANQGSEA. CDR3 loop: CSVEEWGQTSGMYNEQFF. In DNA, the CDR3 is TGCAGCGTTGAAGAGTGGGGGCAGACTAGCGGGATGTACAATGAGCAGTTCTTC.

The chain links TRBV5-8 to TRBJ1-6; TRBD1 matches at 7 bases. Germline V CDR1 and CDR2: SGHTS, YDEGEE. V lost 9 bases and J lost 5; bases outside the gene matches: 8. The CDR3 is made up of 14 amino acids. The CDR3 protein is CATRQTGNNSPLHF. The CDR3 DNA sequence: TGTGCCACCCGACAGACAGGGAATAATTCACCCCTCCACTTT.

Only one count was recorded for this clone. The chain uses TRBV18 and TRBJ1-3; D is ambiguous. CDR1 and CDR2 from the germline V gene are KGHSH and LQKENI. This CDR3 has 17 amino acids. V lost 4 bases, J lost 0 bases, and 16 bases lay in between. In DNA, the CDR3 is TGTGCCAGCTCACAAACGGACGGAGGTCTCTCTGGAAACACCATATATTTT. This codes for CASSQTDGGLSGNTIYF.

The chain recombines TRBV7-2 with TRBJ2-7; 9 positions match TRBD2. Losses at the gene ends were 3 bases for V and 4 bases for J; bases not matched to a gene: 4. The germline CDR1 and CDR2 sequences are SGHTA and FQGNSA. This CDR3 region has 14 residues. CDR3 nucleotide sequence: TGTGCCAGCAGCTTGGCTAGCGGGATTTACGAGCAGTACTTC. It codes for CASSLASGIYEQYF.

The CDR3 DNA reads as TGTGCCAGCAGCTTAGCGGGAGGTATTAATGAGCAGTTCTTC. Protein sequence: CASSLAGGINEQFF. The chain combines TRBV6-5 with TRBJ2-1; TRBD2 matches 10 bases. CDR1 is MNHEY and CDR2 is SVGAGI in the germline V gene. Trimming removed 6 bases from V and 7 bases from J; junction bases left unmatched: 6. The CDR3 runs 14 residues.

The chain is built from TRBV12-5 and TRBJ1-5; 9 nucleotides line up with TRBD1. The length of the CDR3 is 16 residues. V trimming: 6 bases; J trimming: 5 bases; junction bases outside the gene matches: 11. Germline values: CDR1 LGHNT, CDR2 FRNRAP. CDR3 amino acids: CASGRTGTGIHQPQHF. DNA of the CDR3: TGTGCTAGTGGGAGGACCGGGACAGGGATACATCAGCCCCAGCATTTT. The full variable domain, in which reference TRBV12-5 and TRBJ1-5 provide the parts outside the CDR3, is DARVTQTPRHKVTEMGQEVTMRCQPILGHNTVFWYRQTMMQGLELLAYFRNRAPLDDSGMPKDRFSAEMPDATLATLKIQPSEPRDSAVYFCASGRTGTGIHQPQHFGDGTRLSIL.

The chain joins TRBV6-6 to TRBJ2-5; 8 positions match TRBD1. The CDR3 runs to 14 residues. CDR1 is MNHNY and CDR2 is SVGAGI in the germline V gene (reference sequence). The ends lost 4 bases at V and 5 bases at J; junction bases unmatched: 6. As DNA, the CDR3 is TGTGCCAGCAGTTCCATTACAGGGGGGGAGACCCAGTACTTC. Its translation: CASSSITGGETQYF.

V and J are TRBV7-2 and TRBJ2-7; possible D gene TRBD2, 7 bases. The CDR3 runs 18 residues. Germline V gene lookup returns CDR1 SGHTA and CDR2 FQGNSA. Between the trimmed V and J ends, which lost 5 bases and 5 bases, there was a span of 28 bases. This chain's CDR3 is CASSPQAITGGGADEQYF. The CDR3 nucleotides are TGTGCCAGCAGCCCACAAGCTATAACAGGTGGGGGGGCCGACGAGCAGTACTTC.

There are a few counts of this clone. This rearrangement joins TRBV23-1 to TRBJ2-1; a possible D gene is TRBD2 (7 bases). TRBV23-1 counts as an open reading frame of uncertain function. V was trimmed by 8 bases and J by 4 bases, leaving 15 bases between them. CDR3 length: 14 amino acids. CDR3 sequence (DNA): TGCGCCAGCCGAGGGGGGGATTCTTACAATGAGCAGTTCTTC. Protein sequence: CASRGGDSYNEQFF.

In its sample, this clone was seen a few times. This chain connects TRBV2 to TRBJ1-3; D unresolved. Deletions cut 4 bases from V and 4 bases from J, with 17 bases between. Germline assignment: CDR1 SNHLY and CDR2 FYNNEI. The CDR3 runs 16 residues. The CDR3 is CASSVLAASGGNTIYF. CDR3 DNA: TGTGCCAGCAGTGTTCTGGCGGCATCTGGGGGAAACACCATATATTTT. Combining the CDR3 with reference TRBV2 and TRBJ1-3 gives the whole variable domain EPEVTQTPSHQVTQMGQEVILRCVPISNHLYFYWYRQILGQKVEFLVSFYNNEISEKSEIFDDQFSVERPDGSNFTLKIRSTKLEDSAMYFCASSVLAASGGNTIYFGEGSWLTVV.

This clone turned up a few times. The chain carries TRBV19 and TRBJ1-2; 10 bases map to TRBD1. V dropped 4 bases and J dropped 4; count of bases not matched to a gene: 6. CDR3 size: 15 residues. CDR1 is LNHDA and CDR2 is SQIVND in the germline V gene (reference sequence). The DNA for the CDR3 is TGTGCCAGTAGTAGACGGGACAGGGGAGGCTATGGCTACACCTTC. Amino acid sequence: CASSRRDRGGYGYTF.

DNA of the CDR3: TGTGCCAGCAGCTCTCTGGGGGGGGGCGCAGATACGCAGTATTTT. It encodes CASSSLGGGADTQYF. The genes are TRBV7-2 and TRBJ2-3; possible D gene TRBD2, 7 bases. The CDR3 covers 15 residues. The V gene lost 4 bases and the J gene lost 4 bases, with 15 bases spanning the gap. Germline values: CDR1 SGHTA, CDR2 FQGNSA. The variable domain in full, with the rest retrieved from reference TRBV7-2 and TRBJ2-3, is GAGVSQSPSNKVTEKGKDVELRCDPISGHTALYWYRQSLGQGLEFLIYFQGNSAPDKSGLPSDRFSAERTGGSVSTLTIQRTQQEDSAVYLCASSSLGGGADTQYFGPGTRLTVL.

The chain links TRBV7-2 to TRBJ1-2; 7 nucleotides align to TRBD1. V lost 1 base, J lost 6 bases, and 8 bases stayed unmatched. There are 15 residues in the CDR3. Germline-derived CDR1 and CDR2 are SGHTA and FQGNSA. In DNA form, the CDR3 reads TGTGCCAGCAGCTTAGTTCGGGGCCAGGGGGATGGCTACACCTTC. Translation: CASSLVRGQGDGYTF. Supplemented by reference TRBV7-2 and TRBJ1-2, the full variable domain reads GAGVSQSPSNKVTEKGKDVELRCDPISGHTALYWYRQSLGQGLEFLIYFQGNSAPDKSGLPSDRFSAERTGGSVSTLTIQRTQQEDSAVYLCASSLVRGQGDGYTFGSGTRLTVV.

This clone was recorded once. Other nucleotide sequences in the sample specify the same CDR3. V is TRBV5-1 and J is TRBJ2-7; 12 bases are a match to TRBD2. The CDR3 consists of 16 residues. V trimming: 0 bases; J trimming: 2 bases; junction bases outside the gene matches: 3. Germline CDR1 and CDR2: SGHRS and YFSETQ. This CDR3 is CASSLEGLAGTYEQYF. In DNA form, the CDR3 reads TGCGCCAGCAGCTTGGAAGGACTAGCGGGGACCTACGAGCAGTACTTC.

The chain employs TRBV5-8 and TRBJ1-2, with TRBD1 matching 9 bases. CDR3 length: 15 residues. Unmatched junction bases numbered 7, after V lost 1 base and J lost 6 bases. The germline V gene encodes CDR1 SGHTS and CDR2 YDEGEE. The chain's CDR3 is CASSLRGQGTHGYTF. CDR3 in DNA: TGTGCCAGCAGCTTGAGGGGACAGGGAACCCATGGCTACACCTTC.

This clone was observed a single time. The V gene is TRBV6-5, the J gene TRBJ1-1, with D possibly TRBD1 on 6 matching bases. The CDR3 length is 12 residues. Germline V gives CDR1 MNHEY, CDR2 SVGAGI. Trimming stripped 4 bases from V and 11 bases from J, with 14 bases between. The CDR3 here is CASSWEGGMAFF. The CDR3, as DNA: TGTGCCAGCAGTTGGGAGGGGGGTATGGCTTTCTTT.

This chain links TRBV7-8 with TRBJ1-6; D might be TRBD1 (5 bases). This CDR3 has 15 amino acids. V gave up 1 base and J gave up 8 bases, with 12 bases separating them. The V gene's germline CDR1 is SGHVS and CDR2 FQNEAQ. The CDR3 sequence is CASSLVWGDYSPLHF. The DNA for the CDR3 is TGTGCCAGCAGCTTAGTATGGGGGGATTATTCACCCCTCCACTTT.

The chain uses TRBV15 and TRBJ2-3, with D uncertain. Trimming cost V 0 bases and J 0 bases, with 4 bases left between them. This CDR3 region has 14 residues. Germline CDR1 and CDR2: LNHNV and YYDKDF (reference sequence). CDR3 DNA: TGTGCCACCAGCAGAGACACTAGCACAGATACGCAGTATTTT. Amino acids: CATSRDTSTDTQYF. Combining the CDR3 with reference TRBV15 and TRBJ2-3 gives the whole variable domain DAMVIQNPRYQVTQFGKPVTLSCSQTLNHNVMYWYQQKSSQAPKLLFHYYDKDFNNEADTPDNFQSRRPNTSFCFLDIRSPGLGDTAMYLCATSRDTSTDTQYFGPGTRLTVL.

The chain combines TRBV21-1 with TRBJ1-1. TRBV21-1 is flagged as a pseudogene. The CDR3 totals 17 residues. The CDR3, as DNA: TGTGCCAGCAGCAATAGAACTGGTGAAGATCCGGACACTGAAGCTTTCTTT. It yields the protein CASSNRTGEDPDTEAFF.

The chain recombines TRBV3-1 (or the pseudogene TRBV3-2) with TRBJ2-3, with D unresolved. This CDR3 is 12 amino acids long. Trimming took off 5 bases at V and 8 bases at J, with 11 bases between the two ends. Germline V lookup: CDR1 LGHDT, CDR2 YNNKEL (reference sequence). Written as DNA, the CDR3 is TGTGCCAGCAGCTCAGCCGGGTCTACGCAGTATTTT. Translating gives CASSSAGSTQYF.

The V gene is TRBV19, the J gene TRBJ1-5; D is uncertain. The CDR3 runs 11 residues. Trimming took off 4 bases at V and 7 bases at J, with 5 bases between the two ends. Looked up from germline, CDR1 is LNHDA and CDR2 is SQIVND (reference sequence). The CDR3 loop reads CASSSGQPQHF. In DNA form, the CDR3 reads TGTGCCAGTAGTAGCGGGCAGCCCCAGCATTTT.